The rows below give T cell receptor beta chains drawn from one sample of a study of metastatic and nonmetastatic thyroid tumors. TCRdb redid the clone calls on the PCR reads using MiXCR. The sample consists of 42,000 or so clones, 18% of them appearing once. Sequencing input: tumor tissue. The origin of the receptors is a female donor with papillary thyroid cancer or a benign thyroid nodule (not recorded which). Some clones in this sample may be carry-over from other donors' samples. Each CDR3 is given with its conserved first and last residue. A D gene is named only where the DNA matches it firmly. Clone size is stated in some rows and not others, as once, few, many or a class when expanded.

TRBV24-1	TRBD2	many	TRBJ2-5	CATSDFSSGQETQYF	TGTGCCACCAGTGATTTTTCTAGCGGACAAGAGACCCAGTACTTC
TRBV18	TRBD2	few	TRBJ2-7	CASPPMGRVDEQYF	TGTGCCAGCCCCCCTATGGGGAGGGTCGACGAGCAGTACTTC
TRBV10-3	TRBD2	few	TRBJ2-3	CAIMGGTSGSADTQYF	TGTGCTATCATGGGGGGGACTAGCGGGAGCGCAGATACGCAGTATTTT
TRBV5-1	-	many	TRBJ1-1	CASSSAGVTNTEAFF	TGCGCCAGCAGCTCGGCCGGAGTAACCAACACTGAAGCTTTCTTT
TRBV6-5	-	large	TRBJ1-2	CASSYSFGGDGYTF	TGTGCCAGCAGTTACTCGTTCGGGGGGGATGGCTACACCTTC
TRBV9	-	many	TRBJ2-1	CASSGDWGGTYNEQFF	TGTGCCAGCAGCGGGGACTGGGGCGGGACCTACAATGAGCAGTTCTTC
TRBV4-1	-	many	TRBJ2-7	CASSQDGRHYEQYF	TGCGCCAGCAGCCAAGATGGACGACACTACGAGCAGTACTTC
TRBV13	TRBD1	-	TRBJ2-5	CASSSTGEETQYF	TGTGCCAGCAGCTCGACAGGGGAAGAGACCCAGTACTTC
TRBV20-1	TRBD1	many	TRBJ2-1	CSARDRGDNEQFF	TGCAGTGCCAGGGACAGGGGGGACAATGAGCAGTTCTTC
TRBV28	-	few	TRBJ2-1	CASSSGGPSYNEQFF	TGTGCCAGCAGTTCCGGAGGGCCCTCCTACAATGAGCAGTTCTTC
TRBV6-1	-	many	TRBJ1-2	CASSTTTRSGGYTF	TGTGCCAGCAGCACCACCACTAGGTCTGGCGGCTACACCTTC
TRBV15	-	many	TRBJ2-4	CATSRDLGGTQKNIQYF	TGTGCCACCAGCAGAGATCTCGGGGGGACACAGAAAAACATTCAGTACTTC
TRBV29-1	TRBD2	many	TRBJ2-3	CSAGGGAGDTQYF	TGCAGCGCTGGGGGAGGGGCCGGTGATACGCAGTATTTT
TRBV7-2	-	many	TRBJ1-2	CASSLLYGLEEGYTF	TGTGCCAGCAGCTTGCTCTACGGGTTAGAGGAGGGCTACACCTTC
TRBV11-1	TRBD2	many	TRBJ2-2	CASRLSWRGGLLAGELFF	TGTGCCAGCAGATTGTCCTGGCGGGGGGGCCTCCTGGCCGGGGAGCTGTTTTTT
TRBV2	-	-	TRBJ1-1	CASSWALDPSTAFF	TGTGCCAGCAGTTGGGCTTTGGACCCATCGACGGCTTTCTTT
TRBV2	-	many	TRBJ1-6	CASSGPNSPLHF	TGTGCCAGCAGTGGCCCGAATTCACCCCTCCACTTT
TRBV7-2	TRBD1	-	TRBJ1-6	CASSLTGESPLHF	TGTGCCAGCAGCCTGACAGGGGAGTCACCCCTCCACTTT
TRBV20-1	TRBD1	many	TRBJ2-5	CSASPGQGALETQYF	TGCAGTGCTAGCCCAGGACAGGGGGCCTTAGAGACCCAGTACTTC
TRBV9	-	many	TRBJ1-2	CASSAATVGYTF	TGTGCCAGCAGCGCCGCAACAGTGGGCTACACCTTC
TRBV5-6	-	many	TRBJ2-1	CASSLLGYNEQFF	TGTGCCAGCAGCTTGTTAGGATACAATGAGCAGTTCTTC
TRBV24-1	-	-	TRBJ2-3	CATNGGGYTQYF	TGTGCCACCAACGGAGGGGGTTATACGCAGTATTTT
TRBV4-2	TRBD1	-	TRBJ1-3	CASSQVQGAGGNTIYF	TGTGCCAGCAGCCAAGTACAGGGGGCCGGTGGAAACACCATATATTTT
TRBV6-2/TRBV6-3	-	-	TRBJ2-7	CASSLRSSYEQYF	TGTGCCAGCAGTTTAAGGAGCTCCTACGAGCAGTACTTC
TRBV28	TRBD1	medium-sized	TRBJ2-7	CASSLTIRGQGKPYEQYF	TGTGCCAGCAGTTTGACGATTAGGGGACAGGGGAAGCCCTACGAGCAGTACTTC
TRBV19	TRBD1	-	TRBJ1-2	CASSRDRSYYGYTF	TGTGCCAGTAGTAGGGACAGGAGTTACTATGGCTACACCTTC
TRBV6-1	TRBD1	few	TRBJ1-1	CASRAITGVVMNTEAFF	TGTGCCAGCAGGGCGATCACAGGGGTCGTCATGAACACTGAAGCTTTCTTT
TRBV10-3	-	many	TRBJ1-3	CAISESWVGGNTIYF	TGTGCCATCAGTGAGTCTTGGGTTGGTGGAAACACCATATATTTT
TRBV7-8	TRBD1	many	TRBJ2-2	CASSPDRLAELFF	TGTGCCAGCAGCCCGGACAGGTTGGCAGAGCTGTTTTTT
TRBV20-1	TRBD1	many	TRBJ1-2	CSARSGQGYGYTF	TGCAGTGCTAGAAGTGGACAGGGGTATGGCTACACCTTC
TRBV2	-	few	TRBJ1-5	CASSGGAGVHQPQHF	TGTGCCAGCAGTGGAGGGGCAGGGGTCCATCAGCCCCAGCATTTT
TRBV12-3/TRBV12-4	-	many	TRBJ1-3	CASSFGYGNTIYF	TGTGCCAGCAGTTTTGGTTATGGAAACACCATATATTTT
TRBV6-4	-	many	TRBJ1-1	CASSPGGVTEAFF	TGTGCCAGCAGCCCCGGGGGGGTCACTGAAGCTTTCTTT
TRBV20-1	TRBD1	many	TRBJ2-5	CSARAGTGGGETQYF	TGCAGTGCTAGAGCCGGGACAGGGGGCGGAGAGACCCAGTACTTC
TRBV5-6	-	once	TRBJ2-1	CASSLPGVGDEQFF	TGTGCCAGCAGCCTACCGGGGGTGGGGGATGAGCAGTTCTTC
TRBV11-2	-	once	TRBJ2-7	CASSYTGPKRKYEQYF	TGTGCCAGCAGCTACACCGGTCCAAAGAGAAAATACGAGCAGTACTTC
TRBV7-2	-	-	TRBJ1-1	CASSTQENTEAFF	TGTGCCAGCAGCACACAGGAGAACACTGAAGCTTTCTTT
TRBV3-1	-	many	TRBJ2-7	CASSPQDVTYEQYF	TGTGCCAGCAGCCCACAAGACGTCACCTACGAGCAGTACTTC
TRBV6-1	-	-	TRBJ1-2	CASSETPRRNHYGYTF	TGTGCCAGCAGTGAAACCCCCCGCAGGAACCACTATGGCTACACCTTC
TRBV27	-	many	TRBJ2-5	CASSLWETQYF	TGTGCCAGCAGTTTATGGGAGACCCAGTACTTC
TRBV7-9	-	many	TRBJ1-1	CASSLWGENTEAFF	TGTGCCAGCAGCTTATGGGGGGAAAACACTGAAGCTTTCTTT
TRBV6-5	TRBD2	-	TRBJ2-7	CASSYVAGGPGEQYF	TGTGCCAGCAGTTACGTTGCGGGAGGGCCTGGAGAGCAGTACTTC
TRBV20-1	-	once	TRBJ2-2	CSARVPPGGRQARNGELFF	TGCAGTGCTAGAGTTCCCCCGGGCGGGCGGCAGGCACGGAACGGGGAGCTGTTTTTT
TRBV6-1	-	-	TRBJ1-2	CASSEELQGTHGYTF	TGTGCCAGCAGTGAAGAGCTTCAGGGAACCCATGGCTACACCTTC
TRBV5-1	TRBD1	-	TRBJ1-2	CASSLRTGEDGYTF	TGCGCCAGCAGCTTAAGGACAGGGGAGGACGGCTACACCTTC
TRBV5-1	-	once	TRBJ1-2	CANSSESGGFYGYTF	TGCGCCAACAGTTCCGAATCGGGGGGGTTCTACGGCTACACCTTC
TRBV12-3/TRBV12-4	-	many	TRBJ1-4	CASSFRGVGEKLFF	TGTGCCAGCAGTTTCCGAGGGGTTGGTGAAAAACTGTTTTTT
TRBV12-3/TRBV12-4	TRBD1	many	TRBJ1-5	CASSSSTGTLSQPQHF	TGTGCCAGCAGTTCCTCGACAGGGACTTTGAGTCAGCCCCAGCATTTT
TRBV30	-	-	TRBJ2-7	CAWSRASGDYEQYF	TGTGCCTGGAGTCGAGCCAGCGGCGATTACGAGCAGTACTTC
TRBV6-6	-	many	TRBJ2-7	CASSPPFRYRQGLANYEQYF	TGTGCCAGCAGTCCTCCTTTCCGCTACCGACAAGGGCTAGCGAATTACGAGCAGTACTTC
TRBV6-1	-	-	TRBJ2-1	CASIQGASYNEQFF	TGTGCCAGCATCCAGGGTGCATCCTACAATGAGCAGTTCTTC